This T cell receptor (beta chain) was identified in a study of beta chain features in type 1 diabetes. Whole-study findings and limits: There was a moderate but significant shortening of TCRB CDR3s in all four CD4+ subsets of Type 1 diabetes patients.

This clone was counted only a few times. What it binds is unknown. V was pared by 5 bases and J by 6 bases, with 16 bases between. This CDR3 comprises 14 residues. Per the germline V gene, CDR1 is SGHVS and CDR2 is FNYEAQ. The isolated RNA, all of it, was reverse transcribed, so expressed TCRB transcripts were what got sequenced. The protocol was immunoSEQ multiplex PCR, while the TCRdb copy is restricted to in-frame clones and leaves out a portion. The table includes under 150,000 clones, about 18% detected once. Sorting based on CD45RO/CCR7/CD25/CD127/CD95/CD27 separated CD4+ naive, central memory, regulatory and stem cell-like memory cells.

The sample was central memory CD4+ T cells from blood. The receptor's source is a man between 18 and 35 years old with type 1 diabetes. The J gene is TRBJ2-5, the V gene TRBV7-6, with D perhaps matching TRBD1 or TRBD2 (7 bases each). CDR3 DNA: TGTGCCAGCAGCGGGGAGGGGGCGTTAAAGACCCAGTACTTC. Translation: CASSGEGALKTQYF.